Each of the 8 T cell receptor beta chains below was sequenced from the same sample in a study (dated by TCRdb to between 2014 and 2017). Libraries were prepared through 5' RACE. The listed sequencing device is Illumina MiSeq. The raw public reads went through TCRdb reprocessing: fastp at Q25, MiXCR clone calling, in-frame beta chains kept. Every entry covers one CDR3 protein and lists the most common genes and DNA from its rows. The sample yields about 46,000 distinct CDR3 sequences; about 28% were counted once. Approximately 2.3% of the sample is in the top ten clones. Sample: naive CD4+ T cells sorted from blood. This specimen's cell subset or site label, per the study, means: naive CD4+ T cells, CD4+CD45RA+CD25-. These receptor sequences come from a female donor with breast cancer.

Points on this clonotype: At one end, the junction sequence differs from germline, possibly due to a read error. CDR3: CAGSQERTGTYEQYF. As DNA, the CDR3 is TGTGCCGGCAGCCAAGAAAGGACAGGAACCTACGAGCAGTACTTC. This rearrangement joins TRBV4-2 to TRBJ2-7; 7 nucleotides match TRBD1. The CDR3 covers 15 residues. CDR1 and CDR2 from the germline V gene are LGHNA and YNFKEQ.

This clonotype was picked up a small number of times. The chain joins TRBV27 to TRBJ1-5, with D maybe TRBD1 (5 bases). The germline gives CDR1 MNHEY, CDR2 SMNVEV (reference sequence). The CDR3 sequence is 14 residues long. Trimming cost V 0 bases and J 7 bases, with 10 bases left between them. Here the CDR3 DNA reads TGTGCCAGCAGTTTATCCCCAGGGACCCAGCCCCAGCATTTT. Amino acid sequence: CASSLSPGTQPQHF.

V and J are TRBV5-1 and TRBJ2-1; 13 nucleotides line up with TRBD2. The CDR3 covers 17 residues. CDR1 SGHRS and CDR2 YFSETQ come from the germline V gene. V lost 2 bases and J lost 5; bases outside the gene matches: 7. CDR3 in amino acids: CASSLVTSGRADNEQFF. The CDR3 DNA is TGCGCCAGCAGCTTAGTAACTAGCGGGAGGGCGGACAATGAGCAGTTCTTC.

This clonotype was counted only a few times. This sequence joins TRBV12-5 and TRBJ2-1; either TRBD1 or TRBD2 may fit D (5 bases each). The length of the CDR3 is 12 residues. Germline values: CDR1 LGHNT, CDR2 FRNRAP. With 4 bases removed from V and 9 bases from J, the gap between germline ends came to 10 bases. In DNA, the CDR3 is TGTGCTAGTGGTTCTGGGGGAACTGAGCAGTTCTTC. Protein sequence: CASGSGGTEQFF. Supplemented by reference TRBV12-5 and TRBJ2-1, the full variable domain reads DARVTQTPRHKVTEMGQEVTMRCQPILGHNTVFWYRQTMMQGLELLAYFRNRAPLDDSGMPKDRFSAEMPDATLATLKIQPSEPRDSAVYFCASGSGGTEQFFGPGTRLTVL.

The J gene is TRBJ2-3, the V gene TRBV4-1; D not certain. This CDR3 comprises 13 residues. Germline CDR1 MGHRA, CDR2 YSYEKL. The ends were cut back, 0 bases at V and 3 bases at J, with 4 bases in the middle. The chain's CDR3 is CASSQEWTDTQYF. CDR3 coding DNA: TGCGCCAGCAGCCAAGAGTGGACAGATACGCAGTATTTT.

This clonotype has a count of ten or more. The rearrangement links TRBV7-9 to TRBJ2-7, with D uncertain. Trimming cost V 6 bases and J 4 bases, with 7 bases left between them. Germline V CDR1 and CDR2: SEHNR, FQNEAQ (reference sequence). CDR3 length: 11 residues. The CDR3 spells CASSTSYEQYF. CDR3 coding DNA: TGTGCCAGCAGTACCAGTTACGAGCAGTACTTC.

Comment on this clonotype: It may be a read error: a sequence one base away is much more abundant. In this CDR3 the conserved last residue, phenylalanine or tryptophan, is missing, so a read error is likely. The chain carries TRBV5-1 and TRBJ2-5, with 7 bases identical to TRBD2. The junction had 7 bases not matched to a gene; V was cut back by 4 bases and J by 4 bases. CDR3 length: 14 residues. Germline V gene lookup returns CDR1 SGHRS and CDR2 YFSETQ. DNA of the CDR3: TGCGCCAGCAGCCCGAGCGGGGATATAGAGACCCAGTACTCC. It translates to CASSPSGDIETQYS.

This clonotype was observed a few times. V gene TRBV7-9 combines with J gene TRBJ2-5; D remains ambiguous. Trimming stripped 5 bases from V and 5 bases from J, with 15 bases between. The CDR3 is 14 amino acids. The V gene's germline CDR1 is SEHNR and CDR2 FQNEAQ (reference sequence). CDR3 in DNA: TGTGCCAGCAGCCCGACGTGGGGAATGGAGACCCAGTACTTC. This codes for CASSPTWGMETQYF.